This T cell receptor beta chain appears in the sequencing data of a study of blood T cell repertoires in COVID-19. Profiled with immunoSEQ multiplex PCR; TCRdb holds only in-frame clones, not every one. Found here are hundreds of thousands of clones, around 87% of them singletons; the top ten hold around 6%. The sample comprised peripheral blood. The origin of this receptor is a woman in her forties or fifties with COVID-19, enrolled during active disease.

The CDR3 reads CASSQRQVSSYEQYF. CDR3 nucleotide sequence: TGCGCCAGCAGCCAACGGCAGGTGAGCTCCTACGAGCAGTACTTC. The rearrangement joins TRBV4-3 to TRBJ2-7; no definite D call. The ends were cut back, 2 bases at V and 0 bases at J, with 11 bases in the middle. Germline V gene lookup returns CDR1 LGHNA and CDR2 YSLEER. The CDR3 covers 15 residues.